The clone carrying this T cell receptor beta chain was observed a few times. Its antigen remains unidentified. The junction does not match germline at one end; this may be a read error. This sample is part of a study of CD8+ T cells in alopecia areata. The CDR3 runs to 13 residues. In germline, CDR1 is GTSNPN, CDR2 SVGIG (reference sequence). Overall study results and limits: Higher clonality was seen in lesional scalp than in normal scalp, especially in alopecia totalis/universalis.

RNA was isolated and reverse transcribed to cDNA, the sequencing template. TCRdb's copy holds only in-frame clones and misses some; the assay was immunoSEQ multiplex PCR. The sample holds about 180,000 clones, around three fifths seen once. This chain connects TRBV30 to TRBJ1-3, with D possibly matching TRBD1 (6 bases). The sequencing here drew on CD4+ T cells sorted from blood, taken at week 0. The TCR originated in a human donor with alopecia areata. The CDR3 nucleotides are TGTGCCCGGAGAGGGGGTTCAGGAAACACCATATATTTT. It translates to CARRGGSGNTIYF.